The sequence of this T cell receptor beta chain was determined in a study of T cells in Graves' hyperthyroidism and ophthalmopathy. The CDR3 consists of 15 residues. Germline V gene sequence: CDR1 MNHEY, CDR2 SVGAGI. V was clipped by 2 bases and J by 7 bases; unmatched bases: 4. Amplification of TCR beta CDR3 regions used RNA as the template. First-round RT-PCR targeting the TCR CDR3 was performed with the HTBI primer set. TCRdb reanalysed the multiplex PCR reads using MiXCR and keeps one entry per CDR3 protein. The table lists more than 450,000 distinct CDR3 sequences, 11% to 15% of them singletons. The genes are TRBV6-5 and TRBJ2-2; 10 bases are a match to TRBD1. This TCR was recovered from a woman aged 40 to 55 with Graves' hyperthyroidism. Sequenced input: blood. The CDR3 DNA follows: TGTGCCAGCAGTTACCAGACAGGGGGCGGCGGGGAGCTGTTTTTT. Translation: CASSYQTGGGGELFF.